Below are 13 T cell receptor beta chains sequenced from a single sample in a study of cytomegalovirus exposure and HLA in healthy donors. PCR involved 60 Vbeta and 13 Jbeta primers. Libraries were prepared by immunoSEQ multiplex PCR; TCRdb keeps only in-frame clonotypes and omits some of them. The sample yields 100,000 to 150,000 clones, 15% to 20% seen once. Sequencing used PBMCs. The origin of the receptors is a female donor in good health and CMV-seropositive.

The CDR3 coding sequence is TGCGCCAGCAGCCAAGAAGACCGGGACAGGTGGACTGAAGCTTTCTTT. Amino acids: CASSQEDRDRWTEAFF. The chain has TRBV4-3 and TRBJ1-1; TRBD1 agrees at 8 bases. Germline values: CDR1 LGHNA, CDR2 YSLEER. The CDR3 totals 16 residues. The V and J ends lost 0 bases and 5 bases, in that order; junction bases with no gene match: 8.

The chain combines TRBV7-2 with TRBJ2-1; a possible D gene is TRBD1 (5 bases). The CDR3 contains 14 residues. With 6 bases removed from V and 6 bases from J, the gap between germline ends came to 15 bases. Looked up from germline, CDR1 is SGHTA and CDR2 is FQGNSA. CDR3 bases: TGTGCCAGCAGTAGGGCTGGGGCGCGCAATGAGCAGTTCTTC. Protein product: CASSRAGARNEQFF.

The chain uses TRBV4-2 and TRBJ2-3, with TRBD2 matching over 10 bases. Germline assignment: CDR1 LGHNA and CDR2 YNFKEQ. Germline trimming cut 0 bases from V and 6 bases from J; bases unmatched to any gene: 3. The CDR3 loop spans 15 amino acids. CDR3 nucleotide sequence: TGTGCCAGCAGCCAAGAGACTAGCGGGTTTGATACGCAGTATTTT. Protein: CASSQETSGFDTQYF.

This chain connects TRBV2 to TRBJ2-3, with D tentatively TRBD1 (5 bases). This CDR3 is 14 amino acids long. Trimming removed 7 bases at V and 0 bases at J, with 11 bases between. The germline gives CDR1 SNHLY, CDR2 FYNNEI. The CDR3 is CASIPGLSTDTQYF. CDR3 bases: TGTGCCAGCATTCCAGGGCTGAGCACAGATACGCAGTATTTT.

The chain recombines TRBV5-6 with TRBJ1-6; 8 positions match TRBD1. The CDR3 runs to 17 residues. Germline V gene lookup returns CDR1 SGHDT and CDR2 YYEEEE. J lost 0 bases, V lost 0 bases, and 2 bases had no gene match. The CDR3 nucleotides read TGTGCCAGCAGCTTGGACAGGGGGGGCTCCTATAATTCACCCCTCCACTTT. This gives the protein CASSLDRGGSYNSPLHF.

The chain combines TRBV10-1 with TRBJ1-4, with D unclear. Per the germline V gene, CDR1 is WNHNN and CDR2 is SYGVQD (reference sequence). The CDR3 has 15 amino acids. Trimming took 8 bases from V and 7 from J, leaving 20 bases between them. CDR3 in DNA: TGCGCCAGCCCACGCGGCCAGCTAAATTGTGAAAAACTGTTTTTT. Its translation: CASPRGQLNCEKLFF.

This rearrangement joins TRBV4-3 to TRBJ2-5, with D tentatively TRBD2 (6 bases). The CDR3 length is 15 residues. The V gene's germline CDR1 is LGHNA and CDR2 YSLEER. V gave up 4 bases and J gave up 0 bases, with 12 bases separating them. CDR3 sequence (DNA): TGCGCCAGCAGCCGCAGGAGGGAGAACCAAGAGACCCAGTACTTC. Its protein is CASSRRRENQETQYF.

This chain links TRBV30 with TRBJ2-5; D might be TRBD1 (5 bases). The length of the CDR3 is 12 residues. V dropped 5 bases and J dropped 5 bases, with 12 bases sitting between them. Germline-derived CDR1 and CDR2 are GTSNPN and SVGIG (reference sequence). CDR3 DNA: TGTGCCTGGGGGGCCCTTTGGGAGACCCAGTACTTC. Its protein is CAWGALWETQYF.

This clone was counted only a few times. The V gene is TRBV13, the J gene TRBJ2-1, with 8 nucleotides matching TRBD1. CDR3 size: 15 residues. Looked up from germline, CDR1 is PRHDT and CDR2 is FYEKMQ (reference sequence). V gave up 5 bases and J gave up 6 bases; unmatched junction bases: 9. The CDR3 here is CASSPGGAGSNEQFF. CDR3 nucleotide sequence: TGTGCCAGCAGCCCAGGGGGCGCAGGCTCCAATGAGCAGTTCTTC. Together with reference TRBV13 and TRBJ2-1, the CDR3 gives the full variable domain: AAGVIQSPRHLIKEKRETATLKCYPIPRHDTVYWYQQGPGQDPQFLISFYEKMQSDKGSIPDRFSAQQFSDYHSELNMSSLELGDSALYFCASSPGGAGSNEQFFGPGTRLTVL.

In this sample, this clone turned up a few times. The V call is TRBV27, the J call TRBJ2-1; maybe TRBD2 (6 bases). This CDR3 is 11 amino acids long. Trimming cost V 7 bases and J 10 bases, with 11 bases left between them. Looked up from germline, CDR1 is MNHEY and CDR2 is SMNVEV (reference sequence). CDR3 residues: CASTQSGEQFF. DNA of the CDR3: TGTGCCAGCACTCAAAGCGGGGAGCAGTTCTTC.

The chain uses TRBV28 and TRBJ1-2, with 9 positions matching TRBD1. J was trimmed by 13 bases and V by 5 bases; bases with no gene match: 11. The CDR3 runs 13 residues. The germline CDR1 and CDR2 sequences are MDHEN and SYDVKM. The CDR3 sequence: CASSDRDRARCTF. CDR3 bases: TGTGCCAGCAGTGACCGGGACAGGGCCCGTTGCACCTTC.

The chain recombines TRBV28 with TRBJ1-2; D ambiguous. V was cut by 1 base and J by 8 bases, with 11 bases left in between. In germline, CDR1 is MDHEN, CDR2 SYDVKM. The CDR3 spans 13 residues. In DNA, the CDR3 is TGTGCCAGCAGTTTATTAACAATCCGAGGCTACACCTTC. Its translation is CASSLLTIRGYTF.

This clone was observed a handful of times. This rearrangement joins TRBV7-8 to TRBJ2-7, with D perhaps TRBD2 (5 bases). The length of the CDR3 is 15 residues. Deletions cut 5 bases from V and 0 bases from J, with 14 bases between. Germline values: CDR1 SGHVS, CDR2 FQNEAQ. CDR3: CASSPPDSFSYEQYF. DNA for the CDR3: TGTGCCAGCAGCCCCCCGGACTCGTTCTCCTACGAGCAGTACTTC.